This TCR beta chain was sequenced in a study of type 1 regulatory T cells. Study details: An in vitro protocol generated T-allo10, a Tr1-enriched, alloantigen-specific CD4 T cell product.

TCRdb passed the reads through MiXCR, listing each CDR3 protein once. The sample has about 14,000 distinct CDR3 sequences; about 13% are singletons. Germline CDR1 reads MNHEY; CDR2 reads SVGAGI. The CDR3 extends over 14 amino acids. V dropped 4 bases and J dropped 6 bases, with 16 bases sitting between them. In the case of this clonotype: The antigen is undetermined.

Material for sequencing was cultured T cells, either the whole culture or a sorted T cell fraction (not recorded which). The source is a human donor in good health. V is TRBV6-5 and J is TRBJ2-7, with D perhaps TRBD1 or TRBD2 (5 bases each). The CDR3 is CASSSWDQTREQYF. Here the CDR3 DNA reads TGTGCCAGCAGTTCTTGGGACCAAACCCGCGAGCAGTACTTC.